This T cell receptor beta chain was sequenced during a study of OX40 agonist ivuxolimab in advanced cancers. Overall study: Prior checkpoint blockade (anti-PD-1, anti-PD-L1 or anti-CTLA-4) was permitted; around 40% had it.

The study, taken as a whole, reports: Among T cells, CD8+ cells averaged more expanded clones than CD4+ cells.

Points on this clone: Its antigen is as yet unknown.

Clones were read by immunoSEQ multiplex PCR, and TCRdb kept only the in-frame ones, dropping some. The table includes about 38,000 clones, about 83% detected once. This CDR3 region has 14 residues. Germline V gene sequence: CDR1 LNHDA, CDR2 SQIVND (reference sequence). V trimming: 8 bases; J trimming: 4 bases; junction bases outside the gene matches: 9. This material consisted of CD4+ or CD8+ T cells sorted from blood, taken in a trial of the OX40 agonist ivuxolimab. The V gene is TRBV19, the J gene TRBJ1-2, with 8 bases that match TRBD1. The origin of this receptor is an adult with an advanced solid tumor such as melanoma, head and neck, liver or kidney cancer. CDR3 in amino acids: CASFYGQGGYGYTF. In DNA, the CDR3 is TGTGCCAGTTTTTACGGACAGGGCGGCTATGGCTACACCTTC.